These T cell receptor beta chains were read from a single sample in a study of shared clonotypes between healthy human individuals. This table comes from immunoSEQ multiplex PCR, and its TCRdb copy is limited to in-frame clones, with some not included. The sample has around 700,000 clones; roughly nine tenths are singletons. The source material was naive CD8+ T cells sorted from blood. These receptors were obtained from a man aged 30-40 years in good health. Each CDR3 is given without its conserved first and last residue.

V gene	J gene	CDR3 protein
TRBV11-3	TRBJ2-1	ASSLGYRDREDEQF
TRBV9	TRBJ2-5	ASSGTRGRRETQY
TRBV29-1	TRBJ2-1	SLSGSSYNEQF
TRBV27	TRBJ1-1	ASSPAEGALPNTEAF
TRBV27	TRBJ2-7	ASSLSGTAVDSYEQY
TRBV20-1	TRBJ1-1	SAMSSEAF
TRBV29-1	TRBJ2-5	SVVDSQETQY
TRBV15	TRBJ1-1	ATSRAGSNTEAF
TRBV7-9	TRBJ2-7	ASSQIDRDPLEQY
TRBV9	TRBJ1-1	ASSGQGVDTEAF
TRBV19	TRBJ2-7	ASSIRLAGYEQY
TRBV7-9	TRBJ2-1	ASSSTGAGNEQF
TRBV10-3	TRBJ2-7	AISESIRNEQY
TRBV4-1	TRBJ2-3	ASSQGESGTDTQY
TRBV4-1	TRBJ2-5	ASSQETSGSEETQY
TRBV6-4	TRBJ2-2	ASRPGQEPTGELF
TRBV19	TRBJ2-7	ATSVASGTLYEQY
TRBV9	TRBJ2-3	ASSTLWTRSRTDTQY
TRBV27	TRBJ1-1	ASSFYQGVDEAF
TRBV4-3	TRBJ2-7	ASSQFQGNEQY
TRBV27	TRBJ2-3	ASSRGTSGSRTDTQY
TRBV20-1	TRBJ2-3	SASTDTQY
TRBV11-2	TRBJ2-7	ASSSLAYEQY
TRBV25-1	TRBJ2-7	ASSEGLASEQY
TRBV4-3	TRBJ2-3	ASSQDGAGRIDTQY
TRBV5-1	TRBJ2-1	ASSSIAGSRHNEQF
TRBV2	TRBJ2-7	ASSEAWQGRYEQY
TRBV10-3	TRBJ2-1	AISEPPGQGVREQF
TRBV13	TRBJ2-2	ASSLRQAYTGELF
TRBV28	TRBJ1-2	ASSPGQVYGYT
TRBV27	TRBJ2-6	ASTSGANVLT
TRBV27	TRBJ2-7	ASSSDYEQY
TRBV11-1	TRBJ1-1	ASSLEGGTEAF
TRBV6-1	TRBJ2-7	ASSLRSLPYEQY
TRBV5-5	TRBJ2-3	ASSKDRGQLTDTQY
TRBV7-9	TRBJ1-5	ASSLAGGRPQH
TRBV5-1	TRBJ2-3	ASSLAVGDTQY
TRBV5-8	TRBJ2-7	ASSAAGTGVYEQY
TRBV5-1	TRBJ2-1	ASSWGRGAGNEQF
TRBV5-4	TRBJ2-2	ASSLMAGGSGTGELF
TRBV7-6	TRBJ2-3	ASSWVGGTDTQY
TRBV29-1	TRBJ2-1	SVAGLAGLVSYNEQF